The clone carrying this TCR beta chain has a handful of counts. No antigen is known for it. At one of its ends the junction is not consistent with the germline gene, which may arise from a read error. Template material for amplifying TCR beta CDR3 regions consisted of RNA transcripts. With the HTBI primer set, the TCR CDR3 went through a first round of RT-PCR. TCRdb re-derived calls from the multiplex PCR reads in MiXCR, one entry per CDR3 protein. The sample carries about 300,000 distinct CDR3 sequences, approximately 18% recorded once. CDR3 size: 15 residues. CDR1 and CDR2 from the germline V gene are MNHEY and SMNVEV (reference sequence). The data belong to a study of T cells in Graves' hyperthyroidism and ophthalmopathy. Overall study results and limits: Blood also showed most of the thyroid clonotypes that were expanded above 0.001.

The sequenced material came from blood. This receptor was taken from a middle-aged man with Graves' ophthalmopathy. This sequence joins TRBV27 and TRBJ2-7; 7 bases map to TRBD1. The CDR3, as DNA: TGTGCCAGCAGTCTTCGAGGGGACAGTCACTACGGGCAGTACTTC. Translating it yields CASSLRGDSHYGQYF.